This T cell receptor (beta chain) was documented in a study of T cells in Graves' hyperthyroidism and ophthalmopathy. Overall study results and limits: Ophthalmopathy could be told apart from stable hyperthyroidism with a 13 V-J model.

Trimming removed 6 bases from V and 5 bases from J; junction bases left unmatched: 6. The CDR3 consists of 14 residues. Criteria for exclusion of patients were uncontrolled infection, other autoimmune disease, pregnancy or lactation. The authors obtained PBMCs from over 8.5 ml of fresh peripheral blood. Ten or more counts support this clonotype. The antigen remains undetermined. The source material, RNA transcripts, was used to amplify TCR beta CDR3 regions. RT-PCR in the first round (using the HTBI primer set) targeted the TCR CDR3. TCRdb processed the multiplex PCR reads anew with MiXCR; each CDR3 protein has one entry. The table has some 320,000 distinct CDR3 sequences, roughly an eighth seen once.

What was sequenced was blood. The sequence was collected from a middle-aged woman with Graves' ophthalmopathy. This chain joins TRBV12-3 or TRBV12-4 and TRBJ2-5, with 10 bases identical to TRBD2. This CDR3 reads CASSSGTSAETQYF. The CDR3 DNA follows: TGTGCCAGCAGCTCTGGGACTAGCGCGGAGACCCAGTACTTC.